This entry concerns a single T cell receptor (beta chain). The antigen is not known. Expressed TCRB transcripts were sequenced after all isolated RNA was converted to cDNA. Method: immunoSEQ multiplex PCR; TCRdb's copy keeps in-frame clones and lacks some. The sample carries 250,000 or so clones, approximately 14% recorded once. The sample originates from a study of beta chain features in type 1 diabetes. Turning to the study itself: Cells sorted and examined across all samples totaled around 110,000,000. Study findings and constraints: When Type 1 diabetes patients were examined, their TCRB CDR3s proved moderately but significantly shorter in all four CD4+ subsets.

This CDR3 has 16 residues. Per the germline V gene, CDR1 is KGHSH and CDR2 is LQKENI. V shed 1 base and J shed 0 bases, with 10 bases lying between them. This chain uses TRBV18 with TRBJ1-3, with D hard to call. The receptor was isolated from a man aged 25 to 40 with type 1 diabetes. Sequenced: naive CD4+ T cells from blood. The CDR3 protein is CASSPRTGYSGNTIYF. The DNA of the CDR3 is TGTGCCAGCTCACCACGTACGGGTTACTCTGGAAACACCATATATTTT.